This entry is about one T cell receptor beta chain. The entry originates in a study of HIV-infected patients and healthy controls. CDR1 and CDR2 (germline): LNHDA, SQIVND (reference sequence). With 5 bases removed from V and 5 bases from J, the gap between germline ends came to 18 bases. The length of the CDR3 is 16 residues. One entry per CDR3 protein results from TCRdb running MiXCR on the 5' RACE reads. This sample yields over 55,000 distinct CDR3 sequences, of which 16% are seen a single time; under 6.5% belongs to the top ten. The source of this sequence is a human donor in good health. The specimen was CD4+ T cells from blood. The V call is TRBV19, the J call TRBJ1-4; weak D call: TRBD1 (5 bases). The CDR3 is CASSPTRTLQNEKLFF. In DNA, the CDR3 is TGTGCCAGTAGTCCCACCCGGACACTTCAAAATGAAAAACTGTTTTTT.